A selection of T cell receptor beta chains follows, all from one sample in a study of neoadjuvant anti-PD-1 for oral cavity cancer. Only in-frame clones appear in the TCRdb table, and some are missing; sequencing was by immunoSEQ multiplex PCR. The table lists about 72,000 clones, about four fifths of them singletons, with roughly 3.5% in the top ten. This specimen consisted of PBMCs, obtained before nivolumab (anti-PD-1) treatment. These receptors were collected from a person aged 35 to 85 with oral cavity squamous cell carcinoma. The CDR3 runs from the conserved cysteine through the conserved F or W. Each record gives: V gene, J gene, CDR3 protein.

>TRBV11-2|TRBJ1-5
CASSPGGAGNNQPQHF
>TRBV5-1|TRBJ1-4
CASSLDQVLANEKLFF
>TRBV4-1|TRBJ2-7
CASSPGLDRVSYEQYF
>TRBV5-5|TRBJ2-2
CASSFLAGGTKEELFF
>TRBV5-1|TRBJ2-5
CASSLGGEETQYF
>TRBV6-1|TRBJ1-2
CASRASNGEGYTF
>TRBV18|TRBJ1-1
CASSPPDSGARVVSEAFF
>TRBV7-3|TRBJ1-6
CASSKNRDSPLHF
>TRBV9|TRBJ2-1
CASSPSGGASSYNEQFF
>TRBV6-1|TRBJ1-5
CASSDTDRVQHF
>TRBV5-6|TRBJ1-6
CASSLKTAVFDSPLHF
>TRBV9|TRBJ2-2
CASSVGVRVAGTGGFGELFF
>TRBV7-2|TRBJ2-2
CASRSGTGRTGELFF
>TRBV10-3|TRBJ1-2
CAISGQRGYGYTF
>TRBV15|TRBJ1-1
CATSRGGDRWKAFF
>TRBV4-2|TRBJ1-2
CASSQVTGLGNGYTF
>TRBV6-5|TRBJ1-4
CASSLTQGVEKLFF
>TRBV6-5|TRBJ2-7
CASSYSTVDYEQYF
>TRBV5-1|TRBJ2-7
CASSLVTRGIQAEQYF
>TRBV30|TRBJ2-4
CAWSVRGGNIQYF
>TRBV28|TRBJ2-3
CASSFSWGTSTDTQYF
>TRBV6-1|TRBJ2-3
CASSGVDTQYF
>TRBV10-3|TRBJ2-2
CAISESGTGYGSGELFF
>TRBV25-1|TRBJ2-3
CAREGLSDTQYF
>TRBV7-3|TRBJ2-3
CASSLGSGITSTDTQYF
>TRBV5-5|TRBJ2-2
CASSFPGVGAGELFF
>TRBV7-9|TRBJ2-1
CASSLMGRESHSYNEQFF
>TRBV7-9|TRBJ2-1
CASSPLGWGTNEQFF
>TRBV7-3|TRBJ2-3
CASSLDSQDTQYF
>TRBV9|TRBJ1-5
CASSTGQTGPQHF
>TRBV7-6|TRBJ1-2
CASSFVSAVKGDPNYGYTF
>TRBV11-2|TRBJ2-3
CASLAGGLVTQYF
>TRBV5-5|TRBJ1-2
CASSLGGDGAYGYTF
>TRBV19|TRBJ2-6
CASSIRTSGANVLTF
>TRBV30|TRBJ1-6
CALDRGNSPLHF
>TRBV27|TRBJ2-1
CASSRSGGSYNEQFF
>TRBV5-5|TRBJ2-3
CASSFSAGQVFTDTQYF
>TRBV6-5|TRBJ1-2
CASSQGDGYTF
>TRBV7-8|TRBJ2-3
CASSLLRLRWDTQYF
>TRBV11-2|TRBJ2-1
CASSPPSGRALYNEQFF
>TRBV7-8|TRBJ2-3
CASSSGRWSTDTQYF
>TRBV27|TRBJ1-2
CASRKGQALIYGYTF
>TRBV14|TRBJ2-6
CASSQSTFLGGLGANVLTF
>TRBV4-1|TRBJ1-6
CASSPSGGTYNSPLHF
>TRBV5-1|TRBJ1-4
CASSKDGISEEKLFF
>TRBV15|TRBJ1-4
CATSRDIFGRKLFF
>TRBV14|TRBJ2-1
CASSQDRLAGVDEQFF
>TRBV4-1|TRBJ1-4
CASRHATNEKLFF
>TRBV27|TRBJ1-5
CASSPLSGQRNPQHF
>TRBV11-2|TRBJ2-5
CASRGGRGRFQGAETQYF
>TRBV10-2|TRBJ1-3
CASSESSGQSSGNTIYF
>TRBV7-9|TRBJ1-2
CASSLGGVGNYGYTF
>TRBV7-8|TRBJ2-2
CASSSVRHVTGELFF